This record covers a single TCR beta chain. What it binds is not known. As to treatment: oral pan-JAK inhibitor, 5-10 mg twice daily. Alopecia areata patients gave lesional scalp punch biopsies and peripheral blood samples. Germline V gene data show CDR1 as GTSNPN and CDR2 as SVGIG (reference sequence). The CDR3 totals 15 residues. The germline V and J ends were trimmed by 2 bases and 8 bases, with 21 bases remaining between them. This entry belongs to a study of CD8+ T cells in alopecia areata. Study findings and constraints: Compared with normal scalp, lesional scalp had higher clonality and more expanded CD8+ clones. Treatment with tofacitinib significantly lowered scalp clonality and reduced expanded CD8+ clones among the top 100.

RNA extraction was followed by reverse transcription into cDNA, which acted as the sequencing template. Data came from immunoSEQ multiplex PCR; TCRdb stores just in-frame clones and leaves some out. The sample lists around 100,000 clones; roughly three fifths were seen once. The V call is TRBV30, the J call TRBJ1-1, with a possible D match to TRBD1 (6 bases). The material sequenced was CD8+ T cells sorted from blood, taken at week 24, from a patient treated with tofacitinib. This clonotype was sampled from a human donor with alopecia areata. CDR3 DNA: TGTGCCTGGAGTCCAGAGGGGGTGTGGACAAACGAAGCTTTCTTT. This encodes CAWSPEGVWTNEAFF.